Below, 22 T cell receptor beta chains from the same sample are listed, as sequenced in a study of spatial heterogeneity in lung cancer. Findings and limits, study-wide: Expanded alpha and beta TCR counts within tumors tracked tumor mutation counts.

No antigen has been identified for these receptors. Indicated time point: sample taken at primary tumor resection. TCRdb re-derived calls from the 5' RACE reads in MiXCR, one entry per CDR3 protein. The sample lists approximately 3,200 distinct CDR3 sequences, approximately 4.6% occurring once. Sequences were derived from lung tumor tissue, sampled at surgery. These TCRs come from a female donor with early-stage non-small cell lung cancer.

Many counts were recorded for this clonotype. Within a library made for alpha chains, this beta chain is off target, and its count is uninformative. The V and J genes are TRBV5-1 and TRBJ1-2; 9 positions match TRBD1. The CDR3 spans 14 residues. V lost 4 bases to trimming and J lost 6 bases; unmatched junction nucleotides: 7. CDR1 and CDR2 from the germline V gene are SGHRS and YFSETQ. CDR3: CASSPNRTGDGYTF. CDR3 nucleotide sequence: TGCGCCAGCAGCCCGAACAGGACAGGGGATGGCTACACCTTC. The full variable domain, rest sourced from reference TRBV5-1 and TRBJ1-2, is KAGVTQTPRYLIKTRGQQVTLSCSPISGHRSVSWYQQTPGQGLQFLFEYFSETQRNKGNFPGRFSGRQFSNSRSEMNVSTLELGDSALYLCASSPNRTGDGYTFGSGTRLTVV.

Comment on this clonotype: Within a library made for alpha chains, this beta chain is off target, and its count is uninformative. The chain is built from TRBV7-2 and TRBJ2-1; D remains ambiguous. The germline gives CDR1 SGHTA, CDR2 FQGNSA. The CDR3 spans 13 residues. V lost 1 base and J 6 bases, leaving 7 bases between the germline ends. The CDR3 sequence is CASSLDRSNEQFF. CDR3 nucleotides: TGTGCCAGCAGCTTAGATAGGTCCAATGAGCAGTTCTTC.

This clonotype ranks as medium-sized. This beta chain lies outside the target of a library built for alpha chains; its clone size means little. The rearrangement uses TRBV12-3 or TRBV12-4 and TRBJ2-3; D is undetermined. V lost 6 bases and J 0 bases, leaving 4 bases between the germline ends. The CDR3 extends over 12 amino acids. The DNA for the CDR3 is TGTGCCAGCAGCCACAGCACAGATACGCAGTATTTT. This gives the protein CASSHSTDTQYF.

Ten or more counts support this clonotype. This beta chain appears as a stray read in a library generated for alpha chains; its size is not informative. V is TRBV5-8 and J is TRBJ1-1; D is perhaps TRBD1 (6 bases). The CDR3 extends over 17 amino acids. The germline V gene encodes CDR1 SGHTS and CDR2 YDEGEE. With 0 bases removed from V and 0 bases from J, the gap between germline ends came to 15 bases. This CDR3 is CASSLGRVGGMNTEAFF. In nucleotides, the CDR3 is TGTGCCAGCAGCTTGGGCAGGGTAGGGGGTATGAACACTGAAGCTTTCTTT.

By sample share, this clonotype is medium-sized (0.01 to 0.1%). Because this beta chain is a stray read in a library intended to capture alpha chains, its abundance should not be given much weight. V usage is TRBV12-3 or TRBV12-4 and J usage is TRBJ2-1, with 9 bases that match TRBD1. V lost 4 bases to trimming and J lost 0 bases; unmatched junction nucleotides: 7. CDR3 length: 17 residues. Written as DNA, the CDR3 is TGTGCCAGCAGTTCCACACAGGGGGCAAGCTCCTACAATGAGCAGTTCTTC. Translating it yields CASSSTQGASSYNEQFF.

Note on this clonotype: This beta chain appears as a stray read in a library generated for alpha chains; its size is not informative. V usage is TRBV7-6 and J usage is TRBJ2-7; TRBD2 aligns across 7 bases. Germline CDR1 reads SGHVS; CDR2 reads FNYEAQ. The CDR3 sequence is 15 residues long. The V and J ends lost 1 base and 3 bases, in that order; junction bases with no gene match: 6. The CDR3 nucleotides are TGTGCCAGCAGCTTAGAGTCGGGAGGTCTCTACGAGCAGTACTTC. Protein product: CASSLESGGLYEQYF.

By share, this clonotype ranks as medium-sized. Within a library made for alpha chains, this beta chain is off target, and its count is uninformative. The rearrangement links TRBV6-1 to TRBJ1-5; 7 bases fit TRBD1. V dropped 4 bases and J dropped 1; count of bases not matched to a gene: 4. CDR1 is MNHNS and CDR2 is SASEGT in the germline V gene. There are 15 residues in the CDR3. The CDR3 region is CASSGGQTSNQPQHF. CDR3 coding DNA: TGTGCCAGCAGTGGGGGACAGACAAGCAATCAGCCCCAGCATTTT.

This clonotype ranks as medium-sized (0.01 to 0.1%). This beta chain slipped into a library made for alpha chains as a stray read, so its size is not meaningful. This rearrangement joins TRBV6-1 to TRBJ2-5; no clear D gene. Germline V lookup: CDR1 MNHNS, CDR2 SASEGT. The CDR3 is made up of 16 amino acids. Trimming removed 5 bases at V and 5 bases at J, with 21 bases between. The CDR3 bases are TGTGCCAGCAGTTACCTCTTGGGCGCCAATGGGGAGACCCAGTACTTC. Translated, it gives CASSYLLGANGETQYF.

This clonotype was counted only a few times. This beta chain represents an off-target read in a library built for alpha chains; its size is of limited meaning. The chain employs TRBV11-2 and TRBJ2-5, with 10 bases lining up with TRBD2. Germline CDR1 SGHAT, CDR2 FQNNGV. The V segment lost 2 bases and the J segment 4 bases; nucleotides outside the gene matches: 7. The CDR3 sequence is 16 residues long. CDR3 sequence: CASSLKLAGGVETQYF. In DNA, the CDR3 is TGTGCCAGCAGCTTAAAATTAGCGGGGGGAGTAGAGACCCAGTACTTC. Variable domain in full (rest from reference TRBV11-2 and TRBJ2-5): EAGVAQSPRYKIIEKRQSVAFWCNPISGHATLYWYQQILGQGPKLLIQFQNNGVVDDSQLPKDRFSAERLKGVDSTLKIQPAKLEDSAVYLCASSLKLAGGVETQYFGPGTRLLVL.

Within the sample, this clonotype is medium-sized. Because the library targeted alpha chains, this beta chain is an off-target read whose size means little. V and J are TRBV5-1 and TRBJ2-5, with D possibly TRBD1 on 6 matching bases. The CDR3 runs to 15 residues. From germline, CDR1 is SGHRS and CDR2 YFSETQ. V gave up 0 bases and J gave up 4 bases, with 13 bases separating them. This CDR3 reads CASSLGQGQGETQYF. DNA of the CDR3: TGCGCCAGCAGCTTGGGGCAGGGGCAGGGAGAGACCCAGTACTTC.

This clonotype was counted between two and nine times. Found in a library prepared for alpha chains, this beta chain is an off-target read, and its abundance has little meaning. V gene TRBV7-2 combines with J gene TRBJ2-3, with TRBD1 matching 7 bases. The CDR3 runs 14 residues. Losses at the gene ends were 5 bases for V and 2 bases for J; bases not matched to a gene: 4. Germline lookup yields CDR1 SGHTA and CDR2 FQGNSA. The CDR3 here is CASSLQGYTDTQYF. The CDR3 nucleotides are TGTGCCAGCAGCCTACAGGGGTACACAGATACGCAGTATTTT.

By sample fraction, this clonotype is medium-sized. Within a library made for alpha chains, this beta chain is off target, and its count is uninformative. The CDR3 bases are TGCAGCGTTGAAATGGGAAACGAGCAGTACTTC. Translating gives CSVEMGNEQYF. The gene calls are TRBV29-1 and TRBJ2-7, with D unresolved. Germline V CDR1 and CDR2: SQVTM, ANQGSEA. Between the trimmed V and J ends, which lost 2 bases and 5 bases, there was a span of 7 bases. The CDR3 runs 11 residues.

This clonotype was detected many times. The library was prepared for alpha chains; this beta chain is a stray read, so its frequency means little. J is TRBJ1-1 and V is TRBV28; a weak D match, TRBD1 (5 bases). The CDR3 consists of 14 residues. CDR1 MDHEN and CDR2 SYDVKM come from the germline V gene. V shed 3 bases and J shed 4 bases, with 12 bases lying between them. Here the CDR3 DNA reads TGTGCCAGCAGTTTGAGGGGCGGGAGCACTGAAGCTTTCTTT. Translated: CASSLRGGSTEAFF.

By share of the sample, this clonotype is medium-sized (0.01 to 0.1%). In a library made to pick up alpha chains, this beta chain is a stray read with a size that means little. This rearrangement joins TRBV25-1 to TRBJ2-3; D not resolved. The CDR3 has 14 residues. Trimming pared 2 bases from V and 0 bases from J, leaving 6 bases between. Germline V CDR1 and CDR2: MGHDK, SYGVNS. The CDR3 DNA sequence: TGTGCCAGCAGTGAACCCCACAGCACAGATACGCAGTATTTT. As protein: CASSEPHSTDTQYF. Filled out from reference TRBV25-1 and TRBJ2-3, the complete variable domain reads EADIYQTPRYLVIGTGKKITLECSQTMGHDKMYWYQQDPGMELHLIHYSYGVNSTEKGDLSSESTVSRIRTEHFPLTLESARPSHTSQYLCASSEPHSTDTQYFGPGTRLTVL.

This clonotype is medium-sized within its sample. Since the library was made to target alpha chains, this beta chain is a stray read and its abundance is not meaningful. The gene calls are TRBV24-1 and TRBJ2-3; no reliable D call. CDR1 and CDR2 from the germline V gene are KGHDR and SFDVKD. This CDR3 is built from 13 residues. V lost 6 bases, J lost 4 bases, and 10 bases lay in between. The CDR3 protein is CATSPGAPDTQYF. As DNA, the CDR3 is TGTGCCACCAGTCCCGGCGCCCCAGATACGCAGTATTTT.

The table lists this clonotype with many counts. This beta chain slipped into a library made for alpha chains as a stray read, so its size is not meaningful. V gene TRBV10-3 combines with J gene TRBJ2-1; 9 bases line up with TRBD1. The V gene end was trimmed by 3 bases and the J gene end by 4 bases; junction bases not matched to a gene: 4. There are 15 residues in the CDR3. Germline V lookup: CDR1 ENHRY, CDR2 SYGVKD. The CDR3 DNA follows: TGTGCCATCAGTGAACGACAGGGGGTGTACAATGAGCAGTTCTTC. It encodes CAISERQGVYNEQFF.

This clonotype was counted at least ten times. Because this beta chain is a stray read in a library intended to capture alpha chains, its abundance should not be given much weight. This chain joins TRBV6-5 and TRBJ2-7; 12 bases align to TRBD2. Germline-derived CDR1 and CDR2 are MNHEY and SVGAGI. The CDR3 length is 15 residues. Trimming took 6 bases from V and 7 from J; bases not matched to a gene: 10. CDR3 protein: CASRLAGGSSREQYF. As DNA, the CDR3 is TGTGCCAGCAGGCTAGCGGGAGGGTCCTCTAGGGAGCAGTACTTC.

This clonotype showed up many times. Because this beta chain is a stray read in a library intended to capture alpha chains, its abundance should not be given much weight. This chain connects TRBV28 to TRBJ1-6; 7 nucleotides match TRBD1. The trim removed 7 bases at V and 10 bases at J, leaving 13 bases unmatched. Looked up from germline, CDR1 is MDHEN and CDR2 is SYDVKM. The CDR3 runs to 15 residues. The CDR3 DNA sequence: TGTGCCAGCACCCTATGGACAGGTCAAAGATCACCCCTCCACTTT. This codes for CASTLWTGQRSPLHF.

This clonotype was observed at least ten times. As an off-target read in a library built for alpha chains, this beta chain has a frequency of little significance. This chain uses TRBV19 with TRBJ2-2; no clear D. The V end was cut by 2 bases, the J end by 2 bases, with 9 bases between. The V gene's germline CDR1 is LNHDA and CDR2 SQIVND (reference sequence). The CDR3 contains 15 residues. The CDR3, as DNA: TGTGCCAGTAGTATATTAGACTCCAACACCGGGGAGCTGTTTTTT. Its translation is CASSILDSNTGELFF.

A note on this clonotype: This beta chain turned up in a library designed for alpha chains; as an off-target read, its abundance says little. The CDR3 DNA reads as TGTGCCAGCAGCCCGACAGGGTTGGACACCAATGAAGCTTTCTTT. Protein: CASSPTGLDTNEAFF. The chain is built from TRBV11-1 and TRBJ1-1, with TRBD1 matching over 7 bases. Unmatched junction bases numbered 13, after V lost 5 bases and J lost 7 bases. This CDR3 has 15 residues. Germline V gene lookup returns CDR1 SGHAT and CDR2 FQDESV (reference sequence).

By share, this clonotype counts as medium-sized. Within a library made for alpha chains, this beta chain is off target, and its count is uninformative. The chain joins TRBV3-1 to TRBJ2-1; 8 bases align to TRBD2. J was trimmed by 14 bases and V by 1 base; bases with no gene match: 7. The CDR3 extends over 13 amino acids. CDR1 LGHDT and CDR2 YNNKEL come from the germline V gene (reference sequence). The CDR3 is CASSQGGGTGEFF. For the CDR3, the DNA is TGTGCCAGCAGCCAAGGCGGGGGGACCGGGGAGTTCTTC.

This clonotype was observed a handful of times. A library made for alpha chains picked up this beta chain off target, so its size means little. V is TRBV10-1 and J is TRBJ2-1; TRBD2 might be the D (6 bases). The CDR3 consists of 16 residues. The germline gives CDR1 WNHNN, CDR2 SYGVQD (reference sequence). Between the trimmed V and J ends, which lost 6 bases and 0 bases, there was a span of 15 bases. The CDR3 DNA reads as TGCGCCAGCAGCCCGGAGGGCCCTAGCTCCTACAATGAGCAGTTCTTC. It is translated as CASSPEGPSSYNEQFF.